Here is one T cell receptor beta chain with its context. The target antigen is unknown. The data were taken from a study of T cell responses to AZD1222 COVID-19 vaccine. Study results and limitations: Recipients of AZD1222 seropositive at baseline numbered only 6 or 7. Repertoires were sampled only after the peak T cell response.

CDR1 is PRHDT, CDR2 FYEKMQ, per germline (reference sequence). This CDR3 contains 14 residues. With 2 bases removed from V and 2 bases from J, the gap between germline ends came to 10 bases. Assay: immunoSEQ multiplex PCR; the TCRdb copy retains only in-frame clones and omits some. The table has 110,000 or so clones, roughly nine tenths seen once. Source: peripheral blood, taken on day 0 of AZD1222 vaccination. The chain recombines TRBV13 with TRBJ2-7; D not resolved. This receptor was obtained from an adult in good health. The CDR3 here is CASSLSYKTYEQYF. As DNA, the CDR3 is TGTGCCAGCAGCTTATCGTACAAGACCTACGAGCAGTACTTC.